This T cell receptor (beta chain) originates from a study of T cells in women clearing cervical HPV infection. Overall study context: Blood came at first lesion visit for cases, post-clearance for controls.

Study-level points and caveats: CIN3+ cases had significantly higher TCR richness than controls; evenness did not differ. TRBV6-7 relative abundance averaged approximately 0.11% in cases and about 0.15% in controls.

The CDR3 is 16 residues long. The germline V and J ends were trimmed by 0 bases and 3 bases, with 12 bases remaining between them. Germline-derived CDR1 and CDR2 are MNHNS and SASEGT. Repertoires were generated with immunoSEQ multiplex PCR, while TCRdb's copy carries only in-frame clones and drops some. Its listing shows 31,000 or so clones. A note on this clone: Its target is unknown. The CDR3 goes on 3 residues after the read ends, and that part is filled in from the germline J gene.

This chain uses TRBV6-1 with TRBJ1-5, with D tentatively TRBD1 (6 bases). Sequencing was carried out using blood buffy coat. The source of this sequence is a woman between 18 and 70 years old with a cervical HPV16 infection that either progressed to CIN3+ or cleared (not recorded which). CDR3 DNA, as far as it was read: TGTGCCAGCAGTGAAGCGGCAGGGGCCCACAATCAGCCC. Translation gives CASSEAAGAHNQP. The complete CDR3 protein is CASSEAAGAHNQPQHF.